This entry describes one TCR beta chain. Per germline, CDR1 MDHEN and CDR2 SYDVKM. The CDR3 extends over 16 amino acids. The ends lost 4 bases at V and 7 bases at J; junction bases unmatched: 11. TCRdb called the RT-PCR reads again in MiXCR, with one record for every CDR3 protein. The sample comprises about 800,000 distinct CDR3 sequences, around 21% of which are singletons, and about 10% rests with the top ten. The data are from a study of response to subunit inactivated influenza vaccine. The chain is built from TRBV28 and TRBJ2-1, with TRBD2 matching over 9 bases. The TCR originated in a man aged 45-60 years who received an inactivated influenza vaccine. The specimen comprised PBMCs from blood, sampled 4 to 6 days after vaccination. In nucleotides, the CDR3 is TGTGCCAGCAGTTCGGTAGCGGGGGCCTTCGGGAATGAGCAGTTCTTC. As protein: CASSSVAGAFGNEQFF.